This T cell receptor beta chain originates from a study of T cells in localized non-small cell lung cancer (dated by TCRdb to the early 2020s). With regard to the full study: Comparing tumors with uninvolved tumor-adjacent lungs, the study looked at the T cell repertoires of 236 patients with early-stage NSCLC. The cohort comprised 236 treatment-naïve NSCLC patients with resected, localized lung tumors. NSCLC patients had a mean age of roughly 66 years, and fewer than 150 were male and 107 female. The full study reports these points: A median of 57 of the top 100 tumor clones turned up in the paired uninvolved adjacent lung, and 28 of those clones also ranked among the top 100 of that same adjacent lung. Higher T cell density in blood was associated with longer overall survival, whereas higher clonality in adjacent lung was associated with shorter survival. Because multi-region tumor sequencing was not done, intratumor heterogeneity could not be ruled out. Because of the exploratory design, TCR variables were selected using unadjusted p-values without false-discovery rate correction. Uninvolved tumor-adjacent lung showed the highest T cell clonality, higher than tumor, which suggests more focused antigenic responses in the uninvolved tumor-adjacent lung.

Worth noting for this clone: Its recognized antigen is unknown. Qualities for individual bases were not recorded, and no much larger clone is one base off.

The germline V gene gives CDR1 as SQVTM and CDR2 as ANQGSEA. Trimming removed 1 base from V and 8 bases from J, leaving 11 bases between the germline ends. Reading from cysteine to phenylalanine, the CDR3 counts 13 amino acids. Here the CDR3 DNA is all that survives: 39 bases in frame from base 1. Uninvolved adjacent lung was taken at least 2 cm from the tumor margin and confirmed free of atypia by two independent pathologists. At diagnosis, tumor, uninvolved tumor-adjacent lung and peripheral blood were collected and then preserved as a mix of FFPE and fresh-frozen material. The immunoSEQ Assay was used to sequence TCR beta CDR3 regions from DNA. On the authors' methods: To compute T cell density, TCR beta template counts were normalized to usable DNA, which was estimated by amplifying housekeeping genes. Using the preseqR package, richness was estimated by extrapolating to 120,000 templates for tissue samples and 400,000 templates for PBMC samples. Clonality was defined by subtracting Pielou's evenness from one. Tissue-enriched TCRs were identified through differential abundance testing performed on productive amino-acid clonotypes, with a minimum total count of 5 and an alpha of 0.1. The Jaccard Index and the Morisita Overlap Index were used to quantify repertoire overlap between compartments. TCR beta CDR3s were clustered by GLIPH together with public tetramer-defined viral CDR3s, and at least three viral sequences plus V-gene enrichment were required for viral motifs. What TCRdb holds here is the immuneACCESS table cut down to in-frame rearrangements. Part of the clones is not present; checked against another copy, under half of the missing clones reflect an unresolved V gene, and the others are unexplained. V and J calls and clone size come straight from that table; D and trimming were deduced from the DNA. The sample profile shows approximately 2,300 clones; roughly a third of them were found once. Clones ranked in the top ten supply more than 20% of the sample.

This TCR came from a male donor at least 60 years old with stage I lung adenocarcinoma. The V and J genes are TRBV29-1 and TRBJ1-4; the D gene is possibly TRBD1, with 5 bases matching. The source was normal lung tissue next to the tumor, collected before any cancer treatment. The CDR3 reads CSVEVQAGEKLFF. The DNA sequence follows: TGCAGCGTTGAAGTACAGGCGGGCGAAAAACTGTTTTTT.